Below are 32 T cell receptor beta chains sequenced from a single sample in a study of T cells in Graves' hyperthyroidism and ophthalmopathy. There were TCR beta CDR3 regions amplified from RNA transcripts. Carried out on the TCR CDR3, a first-round RT-PCR used the HTBI primer set. TCRdb reprocessed the multiplex PCR reads with MiXCR, giving one entry per CDR3 protein. The table shows under 350,000 distinct CDR3 sequences, with about 17% occurring only once. Sequenced sample: blood. These receptors originate from a woman aged 60-75 years with Graves' ophthalmopathy.

This rearrangement joins TRBV5-6 to TRBJ1-1, with 7 positions matching TRBD1. CDR1 is SGHDT, CDR2 YYEEEE, per germline. This CDR3 is 15 amino acids long. V shed 2 bases and J 0 bases; nucleotides not matched to a gene: 4. The CDR3 DNA reads as TGTGCCAGCAGCTTTCAGGGGGGCATGAACACTGAAGCTTTCTTT. Residues: CASSFQGGMNTEAFF.

In its sample, this clonotype was seen many times. The genes are TRBV6-1 and TRBJ1-1, with TRBD1 matching 10 bases. V shed 6 bases, J shed 8 bases, and the junction held 6 bases outside the gene matches. Germline CDR1 is MNHNS and CDR2 is SASEGT. This CDR3 region has 13 residues. In DNA, the CDR3 is TGTGCCAGCAGGGAACGACAGGGGGCCGAAGCTTTCTTT. Protein sequence: CASRERQGAEAFF.

The chain combines TRBV7-2 with TRBJ2-7; D might be TRBD1 (5 bases). Germline V lookup: CDR1 SGHTA, CDR2 FQGNSA. V lost 3 bases, J lost 3 bases, and 9 bases lay in between. The CDR3 consists of 13 residues. The DNA for the CDR3 is TGTGCCAGCAGCTTCGTGCAGGGCTACGAGCAGTACTTC. This translates into CASSFVQGYEQYF.

The table lists this clonotype with a few counts. The chain uses TRBV7-9 and TRBJ1-2, with 7 bases aligning to TRBD1. The germline gives CDR1 SEHNR, CDR2 FQNEAQ (reference sequence). V lost 1 base, J lost 0 bases, and 2 bases stayed unmatched. The CDR3 has 15 residues. The CDR3 bases are TGTGCCAGCAGCTTAGAACAGGGGTCTAACTATGGCTACACCTTC. Protein sequence: CASSLEQGSNYGYTF.

In its sample, this clonotype was seen many times. The CDR3 nucleotides are TGTGCCAGCAGTCGACAGGGGGAAAAACTGTTTTTT. Encoded protein: CASSRQGEKLFF. J is TRBJ1-4 and V is TRBV2, with 8 bases fitting TRBD1. The CDR3 is 12 amino acids. In germline, CDR1 is SNHLY, CDR2 FYNNEI. J lost 8 bases, V lost 5 bases, and 1 base had no gene match.

This clonotype was seen many times. The chain carries TRBV28 and TRBJ2-7; 8 nucleotides line up with TRBD1. This CDR3 has 15 amino acids. The V and J ends lost 5 bases and 1 base, in that order; junction bases with no gene match: 7. Looked up from germline, CDR1 is MDHEN and CDR2 is SYDVKM. CDR3 sequence: CASSETGTGSYEQYF. Here the CDR3 DNA reads TGTGCCAGCAGTGAAACCGGGACAGGTTCCTACGAGCAGTACTTC.

Of note for this clonotype: With a much larger clone just one base away, this may be a read error. V is TRBV7-8 and J is TRBJ2-3, with a tentative D call TRBD2 (5 bases). The length of the CDR3 is 15 residues. Germline V gives CDR1 SGHVS, CDR2 FQNEAQ. V lost 5 bases, J lost 8 bases, and 20 bases lay in between. This chain's CDR3 is CASSVTRAPVGTQYF. CDR3 bases: TGTGCCAGCAGCGTCACTAGGGCCCCCGTCGGTACGCAGTATTTT.

The J gene is TRBJ1-5, the V gene TRBV11-2; the match to TRBD1 covers 11 bases. The CDR3 extends over 15 amino acids. V was pared by 5 bases and J by 7 bases, with 7 bases of the junction left unmatched. Germline loops: CDR1 SGHAT, CDR2 FQNNGV. The CDR3 coding sequence is TGTGCCAGCAGCGTCGGACAGGGGGCTTACCAGCCCCAGCATTTT. It encodes CASSVGQGAYQPQHF.

This clonotype was found many times. This rearrangement joins TRBV7-9 to TRBJ1-5; 9 nucleotides line up with TRBD1. CDR3 size: 14 residues. From germline, CDR1 is SEHNR and CDR2 FQNEAQ (reference sequence). Trimming at V came to 6 bases and at J to 6 bases, leaving 6 bases not matched to a gene. The CDR3 sequence is CASSLTGGSQPQHF. The CDR3, as DNA: TGTGCCAGCAGTCTTACAGGGGGCAGTCAGCCCCAGCATTTT. The whole variable domain, filled in from reference TRBV7-9 and TRBJ1-5, reads DTGVSQNPRHKITKRGQNVTFRCDPISEHNRLYWYRQTLGQGPEFLTYFQNEAQLEKSRLLSDRFSAERPKGSFSTLEIQRTEQGDSAMYLCASSLTGGSQPQHFGDGTRLSIL.

The chain employs TRBV7-2 and TRBJ2-1; tentatively, D is TRBD1 (6 bases). The ends were cut back, 11 bases at V and 9 bases at J, with 23 bases in the middle. The CDR3 length is 14 residues. The germline V gene has CDR1 SGHTA and CDR2 FQGNSA. CDR3 region: CAGIFTTGPIEQFF. The CDR3 region has the DNA TGTGCCGGCATCTTTACGACAGGCCCAATTGAGCAGTTCTTC.

This clonotype was counted many times. The chain has TRBV20-1 and TRBJ1-2; D not certain. With 2 bases removed from V and 4 bases from J, the gap between germline ends came to 8 bases. This CDR3 spans 12 amino acids. Germline loops: CDR1 DFQATT, CDR2 SNEGSKA (reference sequence). The CDR3 DNA sequence: TGCAGTGCTAGACGGACGGGCTATGGCTACACCTTC. Its protein is CSARRTGYGYTF.

This clonotype was observed many times. The V call is TRBV12-3 or TRBV12-4, the J call TRBJ2-7, with 10 bases lining up with TRBD1. The CDR3 extends over 16 amino acids. V dropped 3 bases and J dropped 2; count of bases not matched to a gene: 7. CDR3 DNA: TGTGCCAGCAGTTTTCCTTCCGGGACAGGGGCCTACGAGCAGTACTTC. Protein sequence: CASSFPSGTGAYEQYF.

Turning to this clonotype: A much larger clone differs from this one at a single base, so this may be a read error. The rearrangement uses TRBV6-1 and TRBJ2-7, with D perhaps matching TRBD1 (6 bases). Germline CDR1 is MNHNS and CDR2 is SASEGT. The CDR3 is made up of 13 amino acids. With 3 bases removed from V and 7 bases from J, the gap between germline ends came to 13 bases. CDR3 nucleotide sequence: TGTGCCAGCAGTGATCAGGGGTCGAGTGAGCAGTACTTC. Its translation is CASSDQGSSEQYF.

This clonotype was counted at least ten times. V usage is TRBV2 and J usage is TRBJ1-5; TRBD1 might be the D (5 bases). Trimming pared 2 bases from V and 6 bases from J, leaving 17 bases between. The germline gives CDR1 SNHLY, CDR2 FYNNEI. The CDR3 sequence is 16 residues long. This CDR3 is CASSERNRGSGQPQHF. For the CDR3, the DNA is TGTGCCAGCAGTGAACGGAATAGGGGAAGCGGTCAGCCCCAGCATTTT.

This clonotype was counted between two and nine times. The chain links TRBV6-1 to TRBJ1-5; 8 bases are a match to TRBD1. Looked up from germline, CDR1 is MNHNS and CDR2 is SASEGT. The CDR3 extends over 14 amino acids. The V segment lost 6 bases and the J segment 6 bases; nucleotides outside the gene matches: 7. As DNA, the CDR3 is TGTGCCAGCAGCACAACAGGGGGAACTCAGCCCCAGCATTTT. Its translation: CASSTTGGTQPQHF.

This clonotype was observed a few times. The rearrangement joins TRBV4-2 to TRBJ1-5; tentative D call: TRBD1 (6 bases). Per the germline V gene, CDR1 is LGHNA and CDR2 is YNFKEQ. Between the trimmed V and J ends, which lost 2 bases and 1 base, there was a span of 12 bases. CDR3 length equals 16 residues. The CDR3 loop is CASSQPTTGSNQPQHF. Written as DNA, the CDR3 is TGTGCCAGCAGCCAACCTACGACAGGCAGCAATCAGCCCCAGCATTTT.

This clonotype was seen more than once but under ten times. This chain joins TRBV3-2 and TRBJ1-2; the table names TRBD1, a call not compared with the DNA. TRBV3-2 is a documented pseudogene. The CDR3 loop spans 20 amino acids. The CDR3 is CASSPRNENPGRGRNYGYTF. In DNA form, the CDR3 reads TGTGCCAGCAGCCCCCGAAACGAAAACCCCGGGAGGGGGCGGAACTATGGCTACACCTTC.

This clonotype was detected many times. The genes are TRBV7-9 and TRBJ2-3, with D tentatively TRBD1 (7 bases). The CDR3 is made up of 14 amino acids. V lost 5 bases and J 4 bases, leaving 13 bases between the germline ends. Germline V CDR1 and CDR2: SEHNR, FQNEAQ (reference sequence). The CDR3 reads CASSPGGGADTQYF. In DNA, the CDR3 is TGTGCCAGCAGCCCAGGAGGGGGCGCAGATACGCAGTATTTT.

The chain employs TRBV5-5 and TRBJ2-2; perhaps D is TRBD1 or TRBD2 (5 bases each). V dropped 0 bases and J dropped 6 bases, with 21 bases sitting between them. The CDR3 has 18 amino acids. Germline CDR1 and CDR2: SGHKS and YYEKEE (reference sequence). The CDR3 is CASSLGQINRLRAGELFF. The DNA for the CDR3 is TGTGCCAGCAGCTTGGGACAGATTAATCGGCTGCGGGCCGGGGAGCTGTTTTTT.

This clonotype showed up many times. This chain uses TRBV29-1 with TRBJ2-1; the D gene is possibly TRBD2 (6 bases). There are 17 residues in the CDR3. Trimming removed 1 base from V and 6 bases from J, with 22 bases in between. CDR1 and CDR2 from the germline V gene are SQVTM and ANQGSEA. This CDR3 is CSVEGGGASYPVNEQFF. CDR3 DNA: TGCAGCGTTGAAGGCGGCGGGGCGTCCTACCCGGTCAATGAGCAGTTCTTC.

V gene TRBV7-9 combines with J gene TRBJ2-1, with TRBD2 matching 10 bases. The J segment lost 5 bases and the V segment lost 5 bases, leaving 6 bases of the junction unmatched. The CDR3 runs to 15 residues. Per germline, CDR1 SEHNR and CDR2 FQNEAQ (reference sequence). The CDR3 bases are TGTGCCAGCAGCCCACCAGCGGGGGGGCACAATGAGCAGTTCTTC. Protein sequence: CASSPPAGGHNEQFF.

This clonotype appeared many times. CDR3 DNA sequence: TGCGCCAGCAGCTCTTTTACGCAGGCGGCCGCGGTCCTCCACTTT. Translation gives CASSSFTQAAAVLHF. The chain combines TRBV5-1 with TRBJ1-6; D gene uncertain. CDR1 is SGHRS, CDR2 YFSETQ, per germline. The CDR3 extends over 15 amino acids. Trimming stripped 3 bases from V and 15 bases from J, with 22 bases between.

Ten or more counts support this clonotype. The V call is TRBV9, the J call TRBJ2-5; no clear D. The CDR3 loop spans 13 amino acids. V gave up 0 bases and J gave up 5 bases, with 8 bases separating them. Looked up from germline, CDR1 is SGDLS and CDR2 is YYNGEE. The CDR3 here is CASSVDIEETQYF. The CDR3 DNA reads TGTGCCAGCAGCGTAGACATTGAGGAGACCCAGTACTTC.

Only a few counts were recorded for this clonotype. CDR3 residues: CASSVSVEGPDSPLHF. The CDR3 DNA sequence: TGTGCCAGCAGCGTGTCGGTTGAGGGCCCAGATTCACCCCTCCACTTT. The chain has TRBV9 and TRBJ1-6; D gene unclear. Between the trimmed V and J ends, which lost 2 bases and 8 bases, there was a span of 17 bases. From germline, CDR1 is SGDLS and CDR2 YYNGEE. The CDR3 has 16 residues.

This clonotype has more than one count but fewer than ten. The V and J genes are TRBV7-9 and TRBJ2-1, with 10 positions matching TRBD2. V lost 2 bases, J lost 6 bases, and 4 bases stayed unmatched. Germline CDR1 and CDR2: SEHNR and FQNEAQ (reference sequence). This CDR3 contains 15 residues. The CDR3 is CASSLTAGGGNEQFF. CDR3 nucleotide sequence: TGTGCCAGCAGCTTAACAGCGGGAGGGGGCAATGAGCAGTTCTTC.

Many counts were recorded for this clonotype. The V call is TRBV6-2 or TRBV6-3, the J call TRBJ1-2; D gene uncertain. V lost 2 bases, J lost 10 bases, and 17 bases lay in between. CDR3 length equals 14 residues. In germline, CDR1 is MNHEY, CDR2 SVGEGT. CDR3 sequence: CASSYTVGGMDYTF. CDR3 coding DNA: TGTGCCAGCAGTTACACCGTGGGAGGGATGGACTACACCTTC.

The table lists this clonotype with many counts. The V and J genes are TRBV6-1 and TRBJ1-1, with D unclear. CDR1 and CDR2 from the germline V gene are MNHNS and SASEGT. This CDR3 region has 13 residues. V lost 1 base to trimming and J lost 4 bases, with 7 bases between them. The CDR3 DNA reads as TGTGCCAGCAGTGAAGGGGCAGGCACTGAAGCTTTCTTT. Translation: CASSEGAGTEAFF.

J is TRBJ1-5 and V is TRBV12-3 or TRBV12-4, with D unresolved. The CDR3 consists of 15 residues. V dropped 7 bases and J dropped 1 base, with 14 bases sitting between them. The CDR3 DNA sequence: TGTGCCAGCACCGCCCCTGGTGGGAGCAATCAGCCCCAGCATTTT. This gives the protein CASTAPGGSNQPQHF.

The rearrangement uses TRBV19 and TRBJ2-7; 12 bases agree with TRBD1. Per the germline V gene, CDR1 is LNHDA and CDR2 is SQIVND (reference sequence). V gave up 9 bases and J gave up 12 bases; unmatched junction bases: 12. The length of the CDR3 is 13 residues. CDR3 sequence: CASHAGDRGQRYF. The CDR3 DNA follows: TGTGCCAGCCATGCTGGGGACAGGGGGCAGCGGTACTTC.

There are a few counts of this clonotype. This chain links TRBV5-5 with TRBJ1-5; the match to TRBD1 covers 9 bases. J was trimmed by 2 bases and V by 4 bases; bases with no gene match: 7. This CDR3 comprises 16 residues. Germline lookup yields CDR1 SGHKS and CDR2 YYEKEE (reference sequence). This chain's CDR3 is CASSRGQGGGNQPQHF. CDR3 DNA: TGTGCCAGCAGCCGGGGACAGGGAGGTGGCAATCAGCCCCAGCATTTT.

This clonotype was detected many times. The chain employs TRBV10-3 and TRBJ1-2; a weak D match, TRBD1 (5 bases). Trimming removed 8 bases from V and 5 bases from J, with 15 bases in between. The CDR3 is 13 amino acids. Germline assignment: CDR1 ENHRY and CDR2 SYGVKD. CDR3 nucleotides: TGTGCCATCTCGACGGGGGAGGAGTATGGCTACACCTTC. Translating gives CAISTGEEYGYTF.

This clonotype was found many times. The V call is TRBV20-1, the J call TRBJ2-2; tentatively, D is TRBD2 (5 bases). This CDR3 has 14 residues. Germline V gene sequence: CDR1 DFQATT, CDR2 SNEGSKA (reference sequence). Deletions cut 2 bases from V and 7 bases from J, with 14 bases between. CDR3 nucleotide sequence: TGCAGTGCTAGACCGACTCGACGGGGCGGGGAGCTGTTTTTT. It yields the protein CSARPTRRGGELFF.